This T cell receptor beta chain was documented in a study of blood T cell repertoires in COVID-19. The wider study: In each case, the material was cDNA or gDNA derived from T cells, B-cell-depleted T cells, or PBMCs.

Germline CDR1 is MNHEY and CDR2 is SMNVEV (reference sequence). V lost 4 bases and J 3 bases, leaving 15 bases between the germline ends. This CDR3 spans 15 amino acids. A single count supports this clone. In the original processing: Reference gene primer amplification gave nucleated cell count estimates. Profiled with immunoSEQ multiplex PCR; TCRdb holds only in-frame clones, not every one. V and J calls and clone size follow that table, whereas D and trimming were derived from the DNA. This sample has approximately 250,000 clones, with 75% to 90% found just once. This chain links TRBV27 with TRBJ1-1, with a possible D match to TRBD1 (5 bases). The origin of this receptor is a woman aged 40 to 55 who had been exposed to COVID-19. The source material was PBMCs or T cells enriched from blood (not recorded which). The CDR3 DNA is TGTGCCAGCAGTTGGGAGGGGCGGCGGTACACTGAAGCTTTCTTT. As protein: CASSWEGRRYTEAFF.